This note documents a single TCR beta chain sequence. Its antigen is currently unknown. The CDR3 is 13 amino acids. Per germline, CDR1 MDHEN and CDR2 SYDVKM. V was shortened by 6 bases and J by 6 bases, with 11 bases between the two germline ends. These data belong to a study of shared clonotypes between healthy human individuals. Study-wide results and caveats: With few donors, the genetic and exposure-history diversity represented was limited. Generally, naive subsets (rather than memory subsets) showed larger estimated richness.

The protocol was immunoSEQ multiplex PCR, while the TCRdb copy is restricted to in-frame clones and leaves out a portion. The sample consists of 2 million to 3 million clones, more than 85% of them appearing once. Negatively enriched CD4+ T cells were divided by CD45RA into naive and memory. This receptor was taken from a man between 18 and 29 years old in good health. Some clones in this sample may be carry-over from other donors' samples. Sequences were obtained from naive CD4+ T cells from PBMCs. Subset in this sample: CD45RA+ positively selected. The V gene is TRBV28, the J gene TRBJ2-2; D unresolved. The CDR3 is CASSPNRAGELFF. The CDR3 DNA follows: TGTGCCAGCAGCCCTAACCGGGCCGGGGAGCTGTTTTTT.